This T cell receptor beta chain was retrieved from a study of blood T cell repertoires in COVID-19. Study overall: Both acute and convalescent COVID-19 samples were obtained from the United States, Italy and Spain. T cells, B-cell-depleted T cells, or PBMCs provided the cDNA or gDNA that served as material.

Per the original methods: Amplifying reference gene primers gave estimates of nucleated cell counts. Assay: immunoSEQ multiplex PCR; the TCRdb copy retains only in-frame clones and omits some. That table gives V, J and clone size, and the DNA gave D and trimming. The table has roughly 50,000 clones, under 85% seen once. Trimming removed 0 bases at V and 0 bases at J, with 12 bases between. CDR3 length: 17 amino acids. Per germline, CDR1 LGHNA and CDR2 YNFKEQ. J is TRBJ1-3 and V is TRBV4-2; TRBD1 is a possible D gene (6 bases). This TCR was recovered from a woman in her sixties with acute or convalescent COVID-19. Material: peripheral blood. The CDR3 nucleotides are TGTGCCAGCAGCCAAGATGGGGGCAGGCGCTCTGGAAACACCATATATTTT. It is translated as CASSQDGGRRSGNTIYF.